These 24 T cell receptor beta chains were all obtained from the same sample, sequenced in a study of T cell repertoires in cytomegalovirus infection. From the reads, TCRdb called clonotypes with MiXCR, one entry per CDR3 protein. The sample shows 400,000 or so distinct CDR3 sequences, approximately 31% of them seen only once. The source material was PBMCs. These receptor sequences come from a human donor in good health (CMV status not recorded). Some clones in this sample may be carry-over from other donors' samples.

The rearrangement links TRBV6-1 to TRBJ2-5; D might be TRBD2 (6 bases). This CDR3 region has 13 residues. Trimming left V 6 bases short and J 6 bases short, with 14 bases between. Germline-derived CDR1 and CDR2 are MNHNS and SASEGT. CDR3 DNA sequence: TGTGCCAGCAGACCTCCGGGACTCCAGACCCAGTACTTC. Translated, it gives CASRPPGLQTQYF.

The V gene is TRBV19, the J gene TRBJ2-7, with 7 positions matching TRBD1. Trimming cost V 10 bases and J 5 bases; bases outside gene matches: 14. The CDR3 totals 14 residues. Germline CDR1 LNHDA, CDR2 SQIVND (reference sequence). CDR3: CATTRGLPSDEQYF. DNA for the CDR3: TGTGCCACTACTAGGGGGCTCCCTTCGGACGAGCAGTACTTC.

Regarding this clonotype: A much larger clone differs by one base, so this may be a read error. J is TRBJ2-3 and V is TRBV20-1; D unclear. The CDR3 length is 12 residues. CDR1 DFQATT and CDR2 SNEGSKA come from the germline V gene (reference sequence). CDR3 coding DNA: TGCAGTGATAGAGATCCCGGAAGTACGCAGTATTTT. Its protein is CSDRDPGSTQYF.

To note about this clonotype: The junction departs from the called germline gene at one end, perhaps through a read error. The V and J genes are TRBV5-6 and TRBJ2-1, with unresolved D. This CDR3 region has 12 residues. In germline, CDR1 is SGHDT, CDR2 YYEEEE. The CDR3 region has the DNA TGTGCCAGCAGCTTCCGATTGACCGAGCAATTCTTC. Translating it yields CASSFRLTEQFF.

In its sample, this clonotype was seen many times. The chain is built from TRBV7-2 and TRBJ1-1; the match to TRBD1 covers 9 bases. V lost 0 bases and J lost 1; bases outside the gene matches: 6. The CDR3 has 17 amino acids. Germline V gene sequence: CDR1 SGHTA, CDR2 FQGNSA. The CDR3 spells CASSLAGGQGRNTEAFF. CDR3 DNA: TGTGCCAGCAGCTTAGCGGGCGGACAGGGGAGGAACACTGAAGCTTTCTTT.

The chain uses TRBV12-3 or TRBV12-4 and TRBJ2-7; 9 bases line up with TRBD1. Unmatched junction bases numbered 5, after V lost 6 bases and J lost 2 bases. The length of the CDR3 is 14 residues. The DNA of the CDR3 is TGTGCCAGCAGACGGGACAGGGCGACCTACGAGCAGTACTTC. This codes for CASRRDRATYEQYF.

This clonotype was counted a few times. The chain uses TRBV4-1 and TRBJ2-7, with D perhaps TRBD1 (5 bases). Trimming removed 0 bases at V and 7 bases at J, with 10 bases between. The CDR3 sequence is 13 residues long. Germline V gene data show CDR1 as MGHRA and CDR2 as YSYEKL. CDR3 sequence: CASSQDAGREQYF. Written as DNA, the CDR3 is TGCGCCAGCAGCCAAGATGCAGGGCGGGAGCAGTACTTC.

This chain links TRBV7-6 with TRBJ2-5; D might be TRBD1 or TRBD2, each matching 7 bases. CDR1 and CDR2 from the germline V gene are SGHVS and FNYEAQ. Trimming removed 5 bases from V and 3 bases from J, with 19 bases in between. CDR3 length: 16 residues. The CDR3 reads CASSPYGGQGEETQYF. CDR3 DNA sequence: TGTGCCAGCAGCCCGTACGGGGGGCAGGGGGAAGAGACCCAGTACTTC. Combining the CDR3 with reference TRBV7-6 and TRBJ2-5 gives the whole variable domain GAGVSQSPRYKVTKRGQDVALRCDPISGHVSLYWYRQALGQGPEFLTYFNYEAQQDKSGLPNDRFSAERPEGSISTLTIQRTEQRDSAMYRCASSPYGGQGEETQYFGPGTRLLVL.

This clonotype was observed a handful of times. This chain connects TRBV11-1 to TRBJ1-2; D is possibly TRBD1 (5 bases). The V gene's germline CDR1 is SGHAT and CDR2 FQDESV (reference sequence). CDR3 length: 14 amino acids. Trimming pared 5 bases from V and 2 bases from J, leaving 12 bases between. The CDR3 sequence: CASSPGLQNYGYTF. The CDR3 region has the DNA TGTGCCAGCAGCCCGGGACTCCAAAACTATGGCTACACCTTC.

The rearrangement uses TRBV5-1 and TRBJ2-2; no definite D call. Trimming shortened V by 1 base and J by 4 bases, and 5 bases separated the two germline ends. Looked up from germline, CDR1 is SGHRS and CDR2 is YFSETQ. There are 13 residues in the CDR3. CDR3 sequence: CASSLHSTGELFF. CDR3 in DNA: TGCGCCAGCAGCTTGCACAGCACCGGGGAGCTGTTTTTT. Combining the CDR3 with reference TRBV5-1 and TRBJ2-2 gives the whole variable domain KAGVTQTPRYLIKTRGQQVTLSCSPISGHRSVSWYQQTPGQGLQFLFEYFSETQRNKGNFPGRFSGRQFSNSRSEMNVSTLELGDSALYLCASSLHSTGELFFGEGSRLTVL.

Only a few counts were recorded for this clonotype. The rearrangement links TRBV6-5 to TRBJ2-7; D ambiguous. Trimming shortened V by 5 bases and J by 4 bases, and 15 bases separated the two germline ends. The CDR3 has 14 amino acids. Germline values: CDR1 MNHEY, CDR2 SVGAGI. The CDR3: CASSADLGWYEQYF. The DNA of the CDR3 is TGTGCCAGCAGTGCGGACCTGGGATGGTACGAGCAGTACTTC.

Comment on this clonotype: A much larger clonotype is one base distant, so this may be a read error. This chain connects TRBV7-2 to TRBJ2-5; 9 nucleotides match TRBD2. Germline values: CDR1 SGHTA, CDR2 FQGNSA. This CDR3 region has 15 residues. CDR3 nucleotide sequence: TGTGCCAGCAGCTTGAGCGGGGGGCTGGGGGAGACCAAGTACTTC. As protein: CASSLSGGLGETKYF.

In its sample, this clonotype was seen many times. This chain uses TRBV7-2 with TRBJ2-3, with TRBD2 matching over 7 bases. In germline, CDR1 is SGHTA, CDR2 FQGNSA. V lost 1 base to trimming and J lost 4 bases; unmatched junction nucleotides: 14. The CDR3 has 18 amino acids. The DNA of the CDR3 is TGTGCCAGCAGCTTAGACGGGGCTGGGCGGGGGTTGTCAGATACGCAGTATTTT. Residues: CASSLDGAGRGLSDTQYF. The full variable domain, its missing parts supplied by reference TRBV7-2 and TRBJ2-3, is GAGVSQSPSNKVTEKGKDVELRCDPISGHTALYWYRQSLGQGLEFLIYFQGNSAPDKSGLPSDRFSAERTGGSVSTLTIQRTQQEDSAVYLCASSLDGAGRGLSDTQYFGPGTRLTVL.

As regards this clonotype: A much larger clone is a single base away; this may be a read error. The chain employs TRBV7-8 and TRBJ2-1; 9 positions match TRBD2. With 3 bases clipped from V and 9 bases from J, the junction kept 9 bases outside the gene matches. Germline V gives CDR1 SGHVS, CDR2 FQNEAQ. The CDR3 extends over 15 amino acids. CDR3 in amino acids: CASSFPSGVYGEQFF. CDR3 DNA sequence: TGTGCCAGCAGCTTTCCTAGCGGGGTGTACGGTGAGCAGTTCTTC.

The table lists this clonotype with a few counts. The chain employs TRBV27 and TRBJ1-3, with 9 bases aligning to TRBD1. The CDR3 spans 16 residues. With V trimmed by 6 bases and J by 4 bases, 10 bases remained unmatched. Germline V CDR1 and CDR2: MNHEY, SMNVEV (reference sequence). CDR3: CASSPGTGMLGNTIYF. The CDR3 DNA reads TGTGCCAGCAGCCCTGGGACAGGGATGTTGGGAAACACCATATATTTT.

This clonotype has only a few counts. The rearrangement joins TRBV7-3 to TRBJ1-1; D is unresolved. Germline loops: CDR1 SGHTA, CDR2 FQGTGA. The CDR3 covers 14 residues. V dropped 5 bases and J dropped 1 base, with 11 bases sitting between them. The CDR3 nucleotides are TGTGCCAGCAGCCCGCAGGTGGGGAACACTGAAGCTTTCTTT. Protein: CASSPQVGNTEAFF.

This clonotype was picked up a small number of times. The genes are TRBV4-1 and TRBJ1-2; D unresolved. CDR3 size: 15 residues. Germline V gene lookup returns CDR1 MGHRA and CDR2 YSYEKL. Trimming took 1 base from V and 5 from J, leaving 14 bases between them. The CDR3 bases are TGCGCCAGCAGCCAAGGAAGGGAAGCCTTTTATGGCTACACCTTC. As protein: CASSQGREAFYGYTF.

This clonotype has just a few counts. The V call is TRBV6-6, the J call TRBJ1-1; 7 bases align to TRBD1. Germline trimming cut 2 bases from V and 1 base from J; bases unmatched to any gene: 1. The CDR3 covers 14 residues. Germline CDR1 is MNHNY and CDR2 is SVGAGI (reference sequence). Written as DNA, the CDR3 is TGTGCCAGCAGTTACCGACAGGGGAACACTGAAGCTTTCTTT. Its translation is CASSYRQGNTEAFF.

This clonotype was observed a handful of times. The chain joins TRBV5-4 to TRBJ1-2; D is uncertain. Germline CDR1 is SGHNT and CDR2 is YYREEE (reference sequence). This CDR3 comprises 14 residues. Deletions cut 4 bases from V and 8 bases from J, with 18 bases between. The CDR3 nucleotides read TGTGCCAGCAGCCCTGTTCTGCCAAGCAGCGGCTACACCTTC. Translating it yields CASSPVLPSSGYTF.

The chain recombines TRBV20-1 with TRBJ2-6; 7 bases are a match to TRBD1. The germline V gene encodes CDR1 DFQATT and CDR2 SNEGSKA (reference sequence). Unmatched junction bases numbered 7, after V lost 4 bases and J lost 1 base. The CDR3 covers 16 residues. The CDR3 sequence: CSAKPGGKSGANVLTF. As DNA, the CDR3 is TGCAGTGCTAAGCCAGGGGGTAAATCTGGGGCCAACGTCCTGACTTTC.

This clonotype was observed a few times. The CDR3 region is CASSQAPSGGRYNSPLHF. The CDR3 bases are TGCGCCAGCAGCCAAGCCCCGTCGGGGGGGAGGTATAATTCACCCCTCCACTTT. The chain combines TRBV4-3 with TRBJ1-6; D is perhaps TRBD1 (5 bases). Germline assignment: CDR1 LGHNA and CDR2 YSLEER. This CDR3 comprises 18 residues. V was shortened by 1 base and J by 4 bases, with 17 bases between the two germline ends.

The chain couples TRBV4-2 to TRBJ2-1, with a possible D match to TRBD1 (7 bases). This CDR3 spans 16 amino acids. V lost 0 bases to trimming and J lost 6 bases, with 15 bases between them. Germline V gene sequence: CDR1 LGHNA, CDR2 YNFKEQ. CDR3 protein: CASSQDIGGGGNEQFF. In DNA, the CDR3 is TGTGCCAGCAGCCAAGATATAGGAGGGGGCGGCAATGAGCAGTTCTTC.

This clonotype was picked up a small number of times. This chain joins TRBV18 and TRBJ2-7; unclear D gene. Germline V gives CDR1 KGHSH, CDR2 LQKENI. Trimming took off 1 base at V and 3 bases at J, with 7 bases between the two ends. This CDR3 region has 13 residues. The CDR3 spells CASSPLGVYEQYF. The CDR3 bases are TGTGCCAGCTCACCACTAGGCGTCTACGAGCAGTACTTC.

This clonotype appeared many times. The chain couples TRBV7-2 to TRBJ2-2; D remains unclear. Trimming took off 5 bases at V and 4 bases at J, with 8 bases between the two ends. Germline CDR1 SGHTA, CDR2 FQGNSA. The CDR3 totals 13 residues. This CDR3 reads CASSPTSTGELFF. For the CDR3, the DNA is TGTGCCAGCAGCCCCACATCCACCGGGGAGCTGTTTTTT.